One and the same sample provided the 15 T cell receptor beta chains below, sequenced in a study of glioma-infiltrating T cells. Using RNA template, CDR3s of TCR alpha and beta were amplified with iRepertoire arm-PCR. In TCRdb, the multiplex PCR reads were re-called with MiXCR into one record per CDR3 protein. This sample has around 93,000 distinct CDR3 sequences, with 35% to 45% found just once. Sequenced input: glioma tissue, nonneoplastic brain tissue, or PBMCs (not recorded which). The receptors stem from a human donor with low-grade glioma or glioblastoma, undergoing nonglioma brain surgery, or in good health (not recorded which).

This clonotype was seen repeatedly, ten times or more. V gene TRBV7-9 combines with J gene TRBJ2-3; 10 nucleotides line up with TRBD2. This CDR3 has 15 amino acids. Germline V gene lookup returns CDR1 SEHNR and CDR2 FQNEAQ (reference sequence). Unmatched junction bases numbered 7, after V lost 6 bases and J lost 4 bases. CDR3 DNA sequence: TGTGCCAGCAGTCGGGTCAGCGGGAGGGCAGATACGCAGTATTTT. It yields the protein CASSRVSGRADTQYF.

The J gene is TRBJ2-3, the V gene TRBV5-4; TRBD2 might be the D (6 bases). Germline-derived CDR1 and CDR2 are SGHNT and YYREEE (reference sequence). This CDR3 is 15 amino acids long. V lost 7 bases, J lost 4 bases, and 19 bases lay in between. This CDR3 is CASLASSVHSDTQYF. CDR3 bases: TGTGCCAGCTTGGCTTCTAGCGTGCACTCAGATACGCAGTATTTT.

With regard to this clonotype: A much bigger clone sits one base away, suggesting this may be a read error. CDR3 amino acids: CSAGRESTGELFF. CDR3 DNA: TGCAGCGCTGGGCGGGAGAGCACCGGGGAGCTGTTTTTT. This sequence joins TRBV29-1 and TRBJ2-2, with 7 nucleotides matching TRBD2. Germline V lookup: CDR1 SQVTM, CDR2 ANQGSEA. Trimming cost V 7 bases and J 4 bases; bases outside gene matches: 6. This CDR3 has 13 amino acids.

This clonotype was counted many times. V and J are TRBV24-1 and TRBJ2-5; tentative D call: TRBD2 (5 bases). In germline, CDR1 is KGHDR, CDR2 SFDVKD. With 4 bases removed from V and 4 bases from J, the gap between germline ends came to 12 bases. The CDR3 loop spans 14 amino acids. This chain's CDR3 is CATSETLEGETQYF. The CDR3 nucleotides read TGTGCCACCAGTGAAACCCTCGAGGGAGAGACCCAGTACTTC.

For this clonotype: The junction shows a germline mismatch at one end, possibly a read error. CDR3 DNA sequence: TGTGCCTGCAGACTAAATACGGGCGGTTCTTACTTC. The encoded protein is CACRLNTGGSYF. This sequence joins TRBV28 and TRBJ2-5, with a possible D match to TRBD2 (5 bases). Germline CDR1 MDHEN, CDR2 SYDVKM. The CDR3 spans 12 residues.

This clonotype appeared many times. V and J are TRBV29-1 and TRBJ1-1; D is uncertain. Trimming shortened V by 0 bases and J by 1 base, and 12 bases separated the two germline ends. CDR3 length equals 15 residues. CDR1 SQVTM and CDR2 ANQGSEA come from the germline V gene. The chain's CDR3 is CSVEDVQKGNTEAFF. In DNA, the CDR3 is TGCAGCGTTGAAGATGTCCAAAAGGGGAACACTGAAGCTTTCTTT.

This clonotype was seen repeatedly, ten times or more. CDR3 coding DNA: TGTGCCAGCTCACCAACCCGTTTGAAGGAGCTGTTTTTT. This sequence encodes CASSPTRLKELFF. The V gene is TRBV18, the J gene TRBJ2-2; D is uncertain. CDR1 KGHSH and CDR2 LQKENI come from the germline V gene. This CDR3 has 13 amino acids. With 2 bases removed from V and 10 bases from J, the gap between germline ends came to 11 bases. The full variable domain, its missing parts supplied by reference TRBV18 and TRBJ2-2, is NAGVMQNPRHLVRRRGQEARLRCSPMKGHSHVYWYRQLPEEGLKFMVYLQKENIIDESGMPKERFSAEFPKEGPSILRIQQVVRGDSAAYFCASSPTRLKELFFGEGSRLTVL.

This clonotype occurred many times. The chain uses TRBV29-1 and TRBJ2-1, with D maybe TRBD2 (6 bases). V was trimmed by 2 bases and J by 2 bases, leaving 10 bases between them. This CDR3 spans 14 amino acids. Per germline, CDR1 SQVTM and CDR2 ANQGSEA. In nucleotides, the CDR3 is TGCAGCGTTGAAAACGGGGGTACCTACAATGAGCAGTTCTTC. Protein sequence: CSVENGGTYNEQFF.

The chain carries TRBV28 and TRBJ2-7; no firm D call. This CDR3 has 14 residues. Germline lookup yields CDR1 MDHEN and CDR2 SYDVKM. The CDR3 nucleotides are TGTGTTAGCAGGCTCCCGGACGTTACCTACGAGCAGTACTTC. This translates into CVSRLPDVTYEQYF.

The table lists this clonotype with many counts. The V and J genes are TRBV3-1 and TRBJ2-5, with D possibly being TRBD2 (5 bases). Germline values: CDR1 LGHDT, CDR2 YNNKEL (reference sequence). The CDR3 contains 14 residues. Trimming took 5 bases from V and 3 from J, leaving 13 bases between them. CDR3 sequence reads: CASSSIRGKETQYF. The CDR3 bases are TGTGCCAGCAGCTCGATTCGGGGAAAAGAGACCCAGTACTTC.

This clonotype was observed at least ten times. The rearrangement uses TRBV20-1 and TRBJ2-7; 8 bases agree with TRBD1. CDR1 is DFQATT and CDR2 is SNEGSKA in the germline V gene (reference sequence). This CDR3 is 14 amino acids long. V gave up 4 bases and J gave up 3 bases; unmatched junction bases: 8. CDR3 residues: CSATRTGKVYEQYF. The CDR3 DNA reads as TGCAGTGCTACCCGGACAGGGAAAGTCTACGAGCAGTACTTC.

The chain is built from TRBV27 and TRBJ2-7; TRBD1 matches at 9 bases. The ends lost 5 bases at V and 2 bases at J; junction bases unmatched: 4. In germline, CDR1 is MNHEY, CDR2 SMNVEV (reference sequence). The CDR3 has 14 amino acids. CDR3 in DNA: TGTGCCAGCAGTCAGAGACAGGGGGCCTACGAGCAGTACTTC. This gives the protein CASSQRQGAYEQYF.

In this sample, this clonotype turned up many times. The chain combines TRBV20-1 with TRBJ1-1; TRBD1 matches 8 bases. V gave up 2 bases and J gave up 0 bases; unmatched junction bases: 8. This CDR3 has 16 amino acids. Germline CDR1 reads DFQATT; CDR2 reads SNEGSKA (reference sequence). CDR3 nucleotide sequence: TGCAGTGCTAGATCTACACAGGGGGTGCTGAACACTGAAGCTTTCTTT. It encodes CSARSTQGVLNTEAFF.

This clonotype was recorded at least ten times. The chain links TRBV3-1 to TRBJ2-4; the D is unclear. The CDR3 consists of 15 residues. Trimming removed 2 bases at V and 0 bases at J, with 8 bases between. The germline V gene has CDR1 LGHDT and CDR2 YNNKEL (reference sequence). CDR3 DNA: TGTGCCAGCAGCCAAAAGGATATAGCCAAAAACATTCAGTACTTC. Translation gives CASSQKDIAKNIQYF.

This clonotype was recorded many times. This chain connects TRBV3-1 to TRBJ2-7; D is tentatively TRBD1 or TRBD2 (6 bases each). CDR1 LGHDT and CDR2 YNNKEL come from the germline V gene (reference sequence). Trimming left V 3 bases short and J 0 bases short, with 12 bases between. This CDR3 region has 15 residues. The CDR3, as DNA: TGTGCCAGCAGCCAGGAGGGGGGATTCTCCTACGAGCAGTACTTC. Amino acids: CASSQEGGFSYEQYF.